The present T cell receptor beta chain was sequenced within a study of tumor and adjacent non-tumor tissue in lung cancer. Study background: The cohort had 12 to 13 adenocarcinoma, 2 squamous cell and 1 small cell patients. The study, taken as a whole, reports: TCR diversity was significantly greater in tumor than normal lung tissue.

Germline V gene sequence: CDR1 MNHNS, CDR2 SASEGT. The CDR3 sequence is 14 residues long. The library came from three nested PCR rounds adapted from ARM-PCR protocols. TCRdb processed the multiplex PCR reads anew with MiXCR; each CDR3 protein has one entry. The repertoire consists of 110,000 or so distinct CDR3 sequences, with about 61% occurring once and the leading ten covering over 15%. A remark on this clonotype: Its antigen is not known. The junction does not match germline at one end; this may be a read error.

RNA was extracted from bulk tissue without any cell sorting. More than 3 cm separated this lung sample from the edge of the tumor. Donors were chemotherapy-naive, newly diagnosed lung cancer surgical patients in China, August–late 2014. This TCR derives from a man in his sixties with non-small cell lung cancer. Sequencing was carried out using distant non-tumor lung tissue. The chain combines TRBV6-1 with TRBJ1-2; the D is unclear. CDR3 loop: CASSEWNSIYGYTF. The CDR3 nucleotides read TGTGCCAGTAGTGAATGGAACAGCATCTATGGCTACACCTTC.